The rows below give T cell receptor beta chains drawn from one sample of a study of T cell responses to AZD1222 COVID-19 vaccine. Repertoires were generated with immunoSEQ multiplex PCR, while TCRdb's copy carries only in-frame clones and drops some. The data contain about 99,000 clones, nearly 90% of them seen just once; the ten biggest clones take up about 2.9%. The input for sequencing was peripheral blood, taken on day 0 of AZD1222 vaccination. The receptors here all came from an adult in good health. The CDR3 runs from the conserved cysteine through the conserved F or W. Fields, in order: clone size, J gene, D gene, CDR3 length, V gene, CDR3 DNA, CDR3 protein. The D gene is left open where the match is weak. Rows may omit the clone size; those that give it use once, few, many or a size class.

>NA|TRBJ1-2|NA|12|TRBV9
TGTGCCAGCAGCGCCAGGGCTGACGGCTACACCTTC
CASSARADGYTF
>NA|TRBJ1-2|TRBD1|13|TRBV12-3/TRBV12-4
TGTGCCAGCAGCACCGGACAGGGCAGGGGCTACACCTTC
CASSTGQGRGYTF
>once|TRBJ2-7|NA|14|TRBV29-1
TGCAGCGTAATTGAGGGGGGGCCGCCCTACGAGCAGTACTTC
CSVIEGGPPYEQYF
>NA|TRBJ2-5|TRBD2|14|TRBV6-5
TGTGCCAGCACCTTGGATAGCGGGACTGGGACCCAGTACTTC
CASTLDSGTGTQYF
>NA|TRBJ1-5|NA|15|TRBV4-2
TGTGCCAGCAGCCAAGAGAAAGGGGGTAGTCAGCCCCAGCATTTT
CASSQEKGGSQPQHF
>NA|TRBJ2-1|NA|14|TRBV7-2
TGTGCCAGCAGATCGGGATACTCCTACAATGAGCAGTTCTTC
CASRSGYSYNEQFF
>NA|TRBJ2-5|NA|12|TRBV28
TGTGCCAGCAGACCTAGAGCAGAGACCCAGTACTTC
CASRPRAETQYF
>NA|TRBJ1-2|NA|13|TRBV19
TGTGCCAGTGCGCCGGGATACAACTATGGCTACACCTTC
CASAPGYNYGYTF
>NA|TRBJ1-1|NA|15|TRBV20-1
TGCAGTGCTAGTCGGGTAAGGGGAGGGGTCACTGAAGCTTTCTTT
CSASRVRGGVTEAFF
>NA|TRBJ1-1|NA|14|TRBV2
TGTGCCAGCAAGAAACAGGGCGGGCAAACTGAAGCTTTCTTT
CASKKQGGQTEAFF